This entry lists 23 T cell receptor beta chains sequenced from one sample in a study of Ad26.COV2.S vaccination and SARS-CoV-2 variants. Treatment given: some 20 received Ad26.COV2.S at low or high dose, single or two shots; roughly five received placebo; per-sample allocation not given. Sampling occurred on day 63 after the first vaccine or placebo injection. Measured with immunoSEQ multiplex PCR; TCRdb has only the in-frame clones, and not every one. The data show 350,000 to 450,000 clones, approximately 90% seen once. The input for sequencing was peripheral blood, taken in a trial of Ad26.COV2.S vaccine versus placebo. The receptor source for this set is a person aged 18-60 years who received the Ad26.COV2.S COVID-19 vaccine or a placebo.

This chain joins TRBV30 and TRBJ2-2, with a weak D call TRBD1 (6 bases). V was shortened by 3 bases and J by 6 bases, with 17 bases between the two germline ends. Germline CDR1 is GTSNPN and CDR2 is SVGIG (reference sequence). The CDR3 spans 15 residues. CDR3 sequence reads: CAWSAPNNRAGELFF. In DNA, the CDR3 is TGTGCCTGGAGCGCCCCCAATAACAGGGCCGGGGAGCTGTTTTTT. The whole variable domain, remainder taken from reference TRBV30 and TRBJ2-2, is SQTIHQWPATLVQPVGSPLSLECTVEGTSNPNLYWYRQAAGRGLQLLFYSVGIGQISSEVPQNLSASRPQDRQFILSSKKLLLSDSGFYLCAWSAPNNRAGELFFGEGSRLTVL.

This chain links TRBV4-3 with TRBJ1-1; 7 bases map to TRBD1. V was pared by 4 bases and J by 3 bases, with 5 bases of the junction left unmatched. This CDR3 spans 14 amino acids. Germline V gives CDR1 LGHNA, CDR2 YSLEER. CDR3 residues: CASSLRTGDTEAFF. In nucleotides, the CDR3 is TGCGCCAGCAGCCTCCGAACAGGGGACACTGAAGCTTTCTTT.

The chain recombines TRBV9 with TRBJ2-3, with a weak D call TRBD1 (5 bases). V dropped 0 bases and J dropped 1 base, with 15 bases sitting between them. Germline assignment: CDR1 SGDLS and CDR2 YYNGEE. This CDR3 is built from 17 residues. For the CDR3, the DNA is TGTGCCAGCAGCGTAGACGGACACCTCTCCGGCACAGATACGCAGTATTTT. This sequence encodes CASSVDGHLSGTDTQYF. Based on the CDR3 plus reference TRBV9 and TRBJ2-3, the full variable domain is DSGVTQTPKHLITATGQRVTLRCSPRSGDLSVYWYQQSLDQGLQFLIQYYNGEERAKGNILERFSAQQFPDLHSELNLSSLELGDSALYFCASSVDGHLSGTDTQYFGPGTRLTVL.

This sequence joins TRBV10-3 and TRBJ1-6, with 7 bases that match TRBD1. Germline CDR1 reads ENHRY; CDR2 reads SYGVKD. V was pared by 6 bases and J by 8 bases, with 10 bases of the junction left unmatched. CDR3 length: 15 amino acids. In DNA, the CDR3 is TGTGCCATCAGCCGACAGGGTGCGGGTGATTCACCCCTCCACTTT. It encodes CAISRQGAGDSPLHF.

This chain links TRBV28 with TRBJ2-1; D is unclear. CDR3 length equals 15 residues. Germline CDR1 reads MDHEN; CDR2 reads SYDVKM. Between the trimmed V and J ends, which lost 6 bases and 2 bases, there was a span of 14 bases. The CDR3 coding sequence is TGTGCCAGCAGGAGTATGGGTCCTACCTACAATGAGCAGTTCTTC. Encoded protein: CASRSMGPTYNEQFF.

This clone appeared once. This chain uses TRBV5-4 with TRBJ1-1; TRBD1 agrees at 7 bases. The germline V gene encodes CDR1 SGHNT and CDR2 YYREEE (reference sequence). V lost 0 bases to trimming and J lost 2 bases; unmatched junction nucleotides: 7. CDR3 length: 16 residues. The CDR3 nucleotides are TGTGCCAGCAGCTTGGGCCTCAGGGGGACTAACACTGAAGCTTTCTTT. Translated, it gives CASSLGLRGTNTEAFF.

The chain carries TRBV21-1 and TRBJ2-1; the table assigns TRBD2, which was not confirmed against the DNA. TRBV21-1 is marked as a pseudogene. CDR3 size: 15 residues. The CDR3 region has the DNA TGTGCCAGCAGCCCTCACCGGCGGGGACCCAATGAGCAGTTCTTC. Its translation is CASSPHRRGPNEQFF.

The J gene is TRBJ2-7, the V gene TRBV6-2 or TRBV6-3; no clear D. The CDR3 runs to 18 residues. In germline, CDR1 is MNHEY, CDR2 SVGEGT. Trimming removed 2 bases at V and 2 bases at J, with 22 bases between. Here the CDR3 DNA reads TGTGCCAGCAGTTACGTTATGCTGCTGACCGGGCCCCCCTACGAGCAGTACTTC. It codes for CASSYVMLLTGPPYEQYF.

This chain links TRBV27 with TRBJ1-5, with 7 bases identical to TRBD1. The germline CDR1 and CDR2 sequences are MNHEY and SMNVEV (reference sequence). The CDR3 extends over 16 amino acids. V lost 1 base to trimming and J lost 3 bases; unmatched junction nucleotides: 6. CDR3 in DNA: TGTGCCAGCAGTTTATTAGGGGGACAGTCCAATCAGCCCCAGCATTTT. Its protein product is CASSLLGGQSNQPQHF.

This clone appeared once. The chain links TRBV12-3 or TRBV12-4 to TRBJ2-7; D gene uncertain. The V and J ends lost 3 bases and 2 bases respectively, with 8 bases between them. The CDR3 totals 13 residues. In DNA form, the CDR3 reads TGTGCCAGCAGTTTTCAGGACCCCTACGAGCAGTACTTC. Its protein product is CASSFQDPYEQYF.

This clone has more than one count but fewer than ten. CDR3 bases: TGTGCCAGTACCGGGACAGGCTATGGCTACACCTTC. Translating it yields CASTGTGYGYTF. The chain carries TRBV25-1 and TRBJ1-2; TRBD1 aligns across 8 bases. The ends lost 9 bases at V and 4 bases at J; junction bases unmatched: 4. CDR3 size: 12 residues. Germline V lookup: CDR1 MGHDK, CDR2 SYGVNS.

This chain links TRBV25-1 with TRBJ2-5; possible D gene TRBD2, 6 bases. The V gene's germline CDR1 is MGHDK and CDR2 SYGVNS. The CDR3 is made up of 14 amino acids. Trimming shortened V by 1 base and J by 5 bases, and 11 bases separated the two germline ends. The CDR3: CASSEWGVGETQYF. CDR3 DNA: TGTGCCAGCAGTGAATGGGGGGTCGGGGAGACCCAGTACTTC. The full variable domain, in which reference TRBV25-1 and TRBJ2-5 provide the parts outside the CDR3, is EADIYQTPRYLVIGTGKKITLECSQTMGHDKMYWYQQDPGMELHLIHYSYGVNSTEKGDLSSESTVSRIRTEHFPLTLESARPSHTSQYLCASSEWGVGETQYFGPGTRLLVL.

The genes are TRBV2 and TRBJ1-6; 9 bases line up with TRBD1. Germline V gives CDR1 SNHLY, CDR2 FYNNEI. The CDR3 length is 15 residues. The V segment lost 3 bases and the J segment 7 bases; nucleotides outside the gene matches: 4. The CDR3 bases are TGTGCCAGCAGTGAGCAAGGGACAGGGAATTCACCCCTCCACTTT. Translated: CASSEQGTGNSPLHF.

The chain uses TRBV6-1 and TRBJ1-3; D is ambiguous. Per the germline V gene, CDR1 is MNHNS and CDR2 is SASEGT. Trimming removed 0 bases at V and 3 bases at J, with 12 bases between. There are 16 residues in the CDR3. The DNA of the CDR3 is TGTGCCAGCAGTGAAGCAACCGCCAGGATTGGAAACACCATATATTTT. This translates into CASSEATARIGNTIYF.

This chain connects TRBV11-3 to TRBJ1-3; the D gene is possibly TRBD1 (5 bases). CDR1 and CDR2 (germline): SGHNT, YENEEA. The V end lost 2 bases, the J end lost 8 bases, and 16 bases lay between the germline ends. This CDR3 region has 15 residues. DNA for the CDR3: TGTGCCAGCAGCTTACGTTGGTCGTCGGGGGACACCATATATTTT. It yields the protein CASSLRWSSGDTIYF. The full variable domain, with the rest looked up from reference TRBV11-3 and TRBJ1-3, is EAGVVQSPRYKIIEKKQPVAFWCNPISGHNTLYWYLQNLGQGPELLIRYENEEAVDDSQLPKDRFSAERLKGVDSTLKIQPAELGDSAVYLCASSLRWSSGDTIYFGEGSWLTVV.

The CDR3 DNA follows: TGTGCCAGCAGTGAATTGGCCAACAACTATGGCTACACCTTC. Translation gives CASSELANNYGYTF. The rearrangement joins TRBV6-1 to TRBJ1-2; D is unclear. CDR3 size: 14 residues. Germline lookup yields CDR1 MNHNS and CDR2 SASEGT. The V gene lost 2 bases and the J gene lost 2 bases, with 9 bases spanning the gap.

V is TRBV5-4 and J is TRBJ2-5; 10 nucleotides agree with TRBD2. The CDR3 is 14 amino acids. V shed 4 bases and J 5 bases; nucleotides not matched to a gene: 5. Germline V gives CDR1 SGHNT, CDR2 YYREEE (reference sequence). CDR3 DNA sequence: TGTGCCAGCAGCCTAAGGACTAGCGGCGAGACCCAGTACTTC. Its translation: CASSLRTSGETQYF.

V and J are TRBV5-1 and TRBJ2-1, with 9 positions matching TRBD1. Germline-derived CDR1 and CDR2 are SGHRS and YFSETQ. Trimming took 3 bases from V and 2 from J; bases not matched to a gene: 6. This CDR3 is 16 amino acids long. The CDR3 DNA sequence: TGCGCCAGCAGCTCCCGGACAGGGGACCCCTACAATGAGCAGTTCTTC. Its protein product is CASSSRTGDPYNEQFF.

The V and J genes are TRBV7-2 and TRBJ1-5; D uncertain. This CDR3 is 15 amino acids long. Germline assignment: CDR1 SGHTA and CDR2 FQGNSA. V shed 0 bases and J shed 7 bases, with 13 bases lying between them. The CDR3 sequence is CASSLAWGIGQPQHF. The CDR3 region has the DNA TGTGCCAGCAGCTTAGCGTGGGGAATAGGGCAGCCCCAGCATTTT.

This clone appeared once. The V gene is TRBV2, the J gene TRBJ2-7; TRBD2 matches at 9 bases. Germline lookup yields CDR1 SNHLY and CDR2 FYNNEI. This CDR3 region has 14 residues. V trimming: 6 bases; J trimming: 4 bases; junction bases outside the gene matches: 7. CDR3 coding DNA: TGTGCCAGCAGGGTAGCGGGAGTAGGTTACGAGCAGTACTTC. It yields the protein CASRVAGVGYEQYF. Full variable domain (outside the CDR3, taken from reference TRBV2 and TRBJ2-7): EPEVTQTPSHQVTQMGQEVILRCVPISNHLYFYWYRQILGQKVEFLVSFYNNEISEKSEIFDDQFSVERPDGSNFTLKIRSTKLEDSAMYFCASRVAGVGYEQYFGPGTRLTVT.

The chain combines TRBV9 with TRBJ1-2; D remains unclear. The CDR3 sequence is 11 residues long. Trimming removed 3 bases from V and 6 bases from J, with 6 bases in between. Looked up from germline, CDR1 is SGDLS and CDR2 is YYNGEE. The CDR3 reads CASSGLDGYTF. The CDR3 DNA follows: TGTGCCAGCAGCGGCCTTGATGGCTACACCTTC.

The chain joins TRBV7-2 to TRBJ1-5, with D maybe TRBD1 (5 bases). This CDR3 region has 15 residues. Trimming took off 2 bases at V and 2 bases at J, with 10 bases between the two ends. Germline V gene lookup returns CDR1 SGHTA and CDR2 FQGNSA. CDR3 sequence (DNA): TGTGCCAGCAGCTTATCTTTGACAGGCAATCAGCCCCAGCATTTT. Translated: CASSLSLTGNQPQHF.

V and J are TRBV25-1 and TRBJ1-2; D is unclear. The germline gives CDR1 MGHDK, CDR2 SYGVNS. V was pared by 4 bases and J by 2 bases, with 5 bases between. CDR3 size: 12 residues. CDR3 bases: TGTGCCAGCAGTGGGTCAAACTATGGCTACACCTTC. Amino acid sequence: CASSGSNYGYTF.